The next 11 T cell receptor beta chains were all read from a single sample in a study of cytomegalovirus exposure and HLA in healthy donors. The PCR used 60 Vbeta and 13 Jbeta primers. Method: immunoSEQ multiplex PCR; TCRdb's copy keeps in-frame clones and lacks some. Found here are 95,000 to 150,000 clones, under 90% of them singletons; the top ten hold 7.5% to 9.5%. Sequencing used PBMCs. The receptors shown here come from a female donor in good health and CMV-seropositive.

In nucleotides, the CDR3 is TGTGCCAGCTCCAGGGCGCGGACCGGGGAGCTGTTTTTT. Residues: CASSRARTGELFF. The chain recombines TRBV6-5 with TRBJ2-2; D may be TRBD1 (5 bases). The CDR3 runs to 13 residues. Trimming cost V 8 bases and J 5 bases, with 12 bases left between them. In germline, CDR1 is MNHEY, CDR2 SVGAGI.

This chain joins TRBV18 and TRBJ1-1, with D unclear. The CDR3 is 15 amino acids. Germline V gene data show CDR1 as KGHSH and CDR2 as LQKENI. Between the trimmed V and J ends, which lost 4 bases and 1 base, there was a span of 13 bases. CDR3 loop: CASSLGRGWNTEAFF. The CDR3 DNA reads TGTGCCAGCTCACTTGGACGGGGTTGGAACACTGAAGCTTTCTTT.

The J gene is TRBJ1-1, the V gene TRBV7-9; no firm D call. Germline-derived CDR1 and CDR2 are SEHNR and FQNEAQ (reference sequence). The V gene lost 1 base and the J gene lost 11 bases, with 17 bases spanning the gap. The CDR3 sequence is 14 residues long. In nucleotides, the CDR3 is TGTGCCAGCAGCTTAGGTAGTGATCTTGCCGAGGCTTTCTTT. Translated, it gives CASSLGSDLAEAFF.

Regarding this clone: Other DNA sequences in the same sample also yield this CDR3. Here the CDR3 DNA reads TGTGCCAGCAGTCTAGGCGATAGCAATCAGCCCCAGCATTTT. Its translation: CASSLGDSNQPQHF. The gene calls are TRBV2 and TRBJ1-5; D gene uncertain. The CDR3 is 14 amino acids. V was trimmed by 5 bases and J by 0 bases, leaving 8 bases between them. Germline V gene data show CDR1 as SNHLY and CDR2 as FYNNEI.

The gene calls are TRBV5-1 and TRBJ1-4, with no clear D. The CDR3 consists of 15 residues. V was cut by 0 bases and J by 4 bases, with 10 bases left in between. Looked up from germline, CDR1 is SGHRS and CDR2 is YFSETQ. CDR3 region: CASSLAEAGNEKLFF. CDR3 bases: TGCGCCAGCAGCTTGGCAGAGGCGGGTAATGAAAAACTGTTTTTT. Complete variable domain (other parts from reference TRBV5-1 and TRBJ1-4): KAGVTQTPRYLIKTRGQQVTLSCSPISGHRSVSWYQQTPGQGLQFLFEYFSETQRNKGNFPGRFSGRQFSNSRSEMNVSTLELGDSALYLCASSLAEAGNEKLFFGSGTQLSVL.

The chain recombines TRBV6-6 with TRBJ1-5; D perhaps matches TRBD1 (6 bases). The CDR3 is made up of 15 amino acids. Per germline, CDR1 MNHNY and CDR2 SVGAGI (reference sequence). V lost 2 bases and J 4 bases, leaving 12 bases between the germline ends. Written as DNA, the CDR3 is TGTGCCAGCAGTTACACAGCGGGACAAAATCAGCCCCAGCATTTT. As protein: CASSYTAGQNQPQHF.

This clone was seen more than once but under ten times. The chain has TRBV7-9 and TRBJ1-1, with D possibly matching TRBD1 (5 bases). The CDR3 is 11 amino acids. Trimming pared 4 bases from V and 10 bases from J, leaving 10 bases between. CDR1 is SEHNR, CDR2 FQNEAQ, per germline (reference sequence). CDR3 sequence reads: CASSSGGGAFF. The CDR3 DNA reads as TGTGCCAGCAGCTCCGGGGGGGGAGCTTTCTTT.

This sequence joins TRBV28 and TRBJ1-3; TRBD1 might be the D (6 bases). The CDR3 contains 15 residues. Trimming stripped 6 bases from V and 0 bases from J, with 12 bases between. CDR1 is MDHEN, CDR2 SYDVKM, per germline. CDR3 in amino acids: CASSRTVNSGNTIYF. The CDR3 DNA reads TGTGCCAGCAGCCGGACAGTAAACTCTGGAAACACCATATATTTT.

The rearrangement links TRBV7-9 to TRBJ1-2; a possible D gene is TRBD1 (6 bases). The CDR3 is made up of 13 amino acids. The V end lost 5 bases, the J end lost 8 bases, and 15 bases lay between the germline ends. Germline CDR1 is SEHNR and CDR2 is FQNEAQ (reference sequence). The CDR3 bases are TGTGCCAGCAGCCCCATTACAGGGATCGGCTACACCTTC. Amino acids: CASSPITGIGYTF.

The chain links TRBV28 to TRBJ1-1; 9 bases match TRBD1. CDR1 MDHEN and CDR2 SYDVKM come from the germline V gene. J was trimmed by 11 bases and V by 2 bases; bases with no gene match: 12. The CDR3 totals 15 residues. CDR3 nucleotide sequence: TGTGCCAGCAGTTTAACAGGGGGACAGGGCGTTAGCGCTTTCTTT. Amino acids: CASSLTGGQGVSAFF.

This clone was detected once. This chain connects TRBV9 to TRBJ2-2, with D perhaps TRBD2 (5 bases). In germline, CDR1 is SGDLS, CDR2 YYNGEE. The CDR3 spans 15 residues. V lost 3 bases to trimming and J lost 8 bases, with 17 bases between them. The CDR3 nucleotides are TGTGCCAGCAGCGAGGCAACAACGAGGGCTGGGGAGCTGTTTTTT. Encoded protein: CASSEATTRAGELFF.